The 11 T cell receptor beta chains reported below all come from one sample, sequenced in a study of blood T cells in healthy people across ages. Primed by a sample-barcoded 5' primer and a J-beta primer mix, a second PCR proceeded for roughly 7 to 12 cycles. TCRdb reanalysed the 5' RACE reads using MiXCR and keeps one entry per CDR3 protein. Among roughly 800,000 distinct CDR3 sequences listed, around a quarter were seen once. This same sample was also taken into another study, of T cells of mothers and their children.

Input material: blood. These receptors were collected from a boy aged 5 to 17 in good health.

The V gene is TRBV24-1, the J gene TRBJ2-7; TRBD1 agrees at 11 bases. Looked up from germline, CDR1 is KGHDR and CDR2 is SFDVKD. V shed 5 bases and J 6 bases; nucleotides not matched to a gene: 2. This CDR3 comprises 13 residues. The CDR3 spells CATSAGTGGEQYF. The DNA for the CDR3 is TGTGCCACCAGTGCTGGGACAGGGGGCGAGCAGTACTTC.

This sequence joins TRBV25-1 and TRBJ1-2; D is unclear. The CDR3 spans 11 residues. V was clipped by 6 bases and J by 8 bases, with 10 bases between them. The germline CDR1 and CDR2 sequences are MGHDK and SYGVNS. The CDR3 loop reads CASRGNGGYTF. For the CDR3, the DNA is TGTGCCAGCAGGGGGAATGGGGGCTACACCTTC.

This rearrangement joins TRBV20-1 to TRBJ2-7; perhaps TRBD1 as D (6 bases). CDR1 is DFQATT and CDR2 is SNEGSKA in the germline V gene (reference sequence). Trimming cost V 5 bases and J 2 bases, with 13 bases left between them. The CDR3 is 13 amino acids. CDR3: CSAAGTFTYEQYF. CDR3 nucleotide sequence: TGCAGTGCTGCCGGGACATTTACCTACGAGCAGTACTTC.

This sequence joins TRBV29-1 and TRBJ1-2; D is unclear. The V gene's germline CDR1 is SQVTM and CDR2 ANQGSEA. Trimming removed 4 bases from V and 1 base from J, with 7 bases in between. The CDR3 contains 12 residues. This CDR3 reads CSVGGFNYGYTF. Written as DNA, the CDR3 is TGCAGCGTTGGAGGGTTTAACTATGGCTACACCTTC.

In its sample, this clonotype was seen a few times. DNA of the CDR3: TGCGCCAGCAGCCAGGGCATCCCGGGGACTTTATCCTACGAGCAGTACTTC. It codes for CASSQGIPGTLSYEQYF. The rearrangement links TRBV5-1 to TRBJ2-7, with D possibly TRBD2 on 6 matching bases. This CDR3 is 17 amino acids long. Germline V gene data show CDR1 as SGHRS and CDR2 as YFSETQ. Trimming shortened V by 4 bases and J by 1 base, and 21 bases separated the two germline ends.

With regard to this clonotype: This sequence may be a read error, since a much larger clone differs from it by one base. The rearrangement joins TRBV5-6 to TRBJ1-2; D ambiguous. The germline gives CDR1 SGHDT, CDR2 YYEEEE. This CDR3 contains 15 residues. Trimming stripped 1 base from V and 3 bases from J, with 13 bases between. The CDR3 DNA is TGTGCCAGCAGCTTGCCGGGTGACTCTGACTATGGCTACACCTTC. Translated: CASSLPGDSDYGYTF.

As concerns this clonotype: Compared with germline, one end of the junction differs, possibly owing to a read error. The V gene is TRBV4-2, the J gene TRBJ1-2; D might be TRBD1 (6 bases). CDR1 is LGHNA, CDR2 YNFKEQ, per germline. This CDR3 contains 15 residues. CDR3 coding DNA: TGTGCCGGCAGCCAAGAGTCCCCAGGGGAAGAAGGCTACACCTTC. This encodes CAGSQESPGEEGYTF.

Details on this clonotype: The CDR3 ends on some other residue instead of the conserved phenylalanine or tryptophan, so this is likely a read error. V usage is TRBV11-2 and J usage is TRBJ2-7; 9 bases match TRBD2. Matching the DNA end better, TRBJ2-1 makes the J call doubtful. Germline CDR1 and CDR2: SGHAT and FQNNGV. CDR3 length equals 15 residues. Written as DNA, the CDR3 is TGTGCCAGCAGCTTAGCCAGCGGGGGGTACAATGAGCAGTTCTCC. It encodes CASSLASGGYNEQFS.

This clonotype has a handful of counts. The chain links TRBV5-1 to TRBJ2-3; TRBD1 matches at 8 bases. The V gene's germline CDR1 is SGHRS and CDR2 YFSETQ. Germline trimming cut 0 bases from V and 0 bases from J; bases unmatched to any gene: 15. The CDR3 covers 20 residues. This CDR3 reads CASSLATAGGKYTSTDTQYF. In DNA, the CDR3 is TGCGCCAGCAGCTTGGCCACTGCAGGGGGCAAATATACTAGCACAGATACGCAGTATTTT.

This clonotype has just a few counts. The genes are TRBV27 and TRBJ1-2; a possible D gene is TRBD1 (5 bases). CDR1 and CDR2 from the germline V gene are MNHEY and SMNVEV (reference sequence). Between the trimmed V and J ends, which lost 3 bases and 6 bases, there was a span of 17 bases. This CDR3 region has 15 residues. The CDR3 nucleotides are TGTGCCAGCAGTTTCGAACGTGGGACTAGAAATGGCTACACCTTC. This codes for CASSFERGTRNGYTF.

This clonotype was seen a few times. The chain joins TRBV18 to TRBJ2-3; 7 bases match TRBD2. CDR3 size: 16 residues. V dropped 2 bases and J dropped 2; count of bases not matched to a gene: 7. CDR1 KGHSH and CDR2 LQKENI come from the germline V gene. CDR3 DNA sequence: TGTGCCAGCTCACCAGGCACCGGGGGGATCACAGATACGCAGTATTTT. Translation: CASSPGTGGITDTQYF.